The clone carrying this T cell receptor (beta chain) has more than one count but fewer than ten. The data belong to a study of blood T cell repertoires in COVID-19. Study-level information: The origin of the acute and convalescent COVID-19 samples was the United States, Italy and Spain.

Germline CDR1 GTSNPN, CDR2 SVGIG (reference sequence). This CDR3 is 13 amino acids long. The V and J ends lost 3 bases and 8 bases respectively, with 13 bases between them. Participant age was roughly 18 to 90 years, and participants resided in about two dozen US areas. Authors' data handling: By means of reference gene primer amplification, nucleated cell counts were estimated. Assay: immunoSEQ multiplex PCR; the TCRdb copy retains only in-frame clones and omits some. Clonal size and the V and J genes are those of that table, whereas D and trimming came from the DNA. The data contain a few hundred thousand clones, 89% of them seen just once; the ten biggest clones take up over 9%.

The V and J genes are TRBV30 and TRBJ1-4; D ambiguous. The TCR was taken from a woman aged 40 to 50 who had recovered from COVID-19. Sequenced input: PBMCs or T cells enriched from blood (not recorded which). This chain's CDR3 is CAWRERAQEKLFF. The CDR3 coding sequence is TGTGCCTGGAGGGAGAGGGCTCAGGAAAAACTGTTTTTT.